What follows are 20 T cell receptor beta chains derived from one specimen sequenced in a study of blood T cell repertoires in COVID-19. Libraries were prepared by immunoSEQ multiplex PCR; TCRdb keeps only in-frame clonotypes and omits some of them. The sample consists of 99,000 or so clones, 70% to 90% of them appearing once. Sequencing was performed on peripheral blood. The receptors stem from a human donor in a cohort sampled during active COVID-19.

This chain uses TRBV11-2 with TRBJ2-1; 10 nucleotides align to TRBD2. J lost 0 bases, V lost 0 bases, and 11 bases had no gene match. Germline V gene lookup returns CDR1 SGHAT and CDR2 FQNNGV. The CDR3 length is 20 residues. The CDR3 region has the DNA TGTGCCAGCAGCTTAGATAACAAAGCGGGAGGGCCCCCCTCCTACAATGAGCAGTTCTTC. Protein sequence: CASSLDNKAGGPPSYNEQFF.

V and J are TRBV9 and TRBJ2-5; 12 nucleotides agree with TRBD2. This CDR3 comprises 16 residues. Germline V CDR1 and CDR2: SGDLS, YYNGEE. The V and J ends lost 0 bases and 4 bases, in that order; junction bases with no gene match: 4. CDR3 nucleotide sequence: TGTGCCAGCAGCGTAGGGACTAGCGGGATTCGAGAGACCCAGTACTTC. The encoded protein is CASSVGTSGIRETQYF.

The chain recombines TRBV6-5 with TRBJ2-1; 8 bases are a match to TRBD2. There are 15 residues in the CDR3. Germline trimming cut 4 bases from V and 9 bases from J; bases unmatched to any gene: 11. Germline V lookup: CDR1 MNHEY, CDR2 SVGAGI. CDR3 sequence reads: CASSWSSGAHGEQFF. CDR3 coding DNA: TGTGCCAGCAGTTGGAGTAGCGGGGCCCACGGTGAGCAGTTCTTC.

The chain has TRBV20-1 and TRBJ2-1, with D maybe TRBD1 (5 bases). The ends were cut back, 3 bases at V and 10 bases at J, with 22 bases in the middle. Germline CDR1 reads DFQATT; CDR2 reads SNEGSKA (reference sequence). The CDR3 runs to 15 residues. DNA for the CDR3: TGCAGTGCTAGTTCCCAGGGCTTCCGACGAGGAGAGCAGTTCTTC. It encodes CSASSQGFRRGEQFF.

The V gene is TRBV24-1, the J gene TRBJ1-3; TRBD1 is a possible D gene (5 bases). The CDR3 has 17 residues. V was trimmed by 9 bases and J by 2 bases, leaving 22 bases between them. Germline CDR1 is KGHDR and CDR2 is SFDVKD. This chain's CDR3 is CATLLSLSTVPGNTIYF. In DNA, the CDR3 is TGTGCCACCCTCCTGTCCCTATCGACAGTCCCTGGAAACACCATATATTTT.

The chain uses TRBV5-8 and TRBJ2-2, with D possibly TRBD2 on 6 matching bases. Germline V CDR1 and CDR2: SGHTS, YDEGEE. V dropped 4 bases and J dropped 1 base, with 11 bases sitting between them. CDR3 length: 15 amino acids. This CDR3 is CASSPGRWNTGELFF. In DNA form, the CDR3 reads TGTGCCAGCAGCCCTGGGAGGTGGAACACCGGGGAGCTGTTTTTT.

The chain joins TRBV11-3 to TRBJ1-6; no definite D call. Germline V CDR1 and CDR2: SGHNT, YENEEA. This CDR3 has 15 amino acids. V lost 5 bases to trimming and J lost 6 bases, with 14 bases between them. The chain's CDR3 is CASSRGLLGNSPLHF. The DNA of the CDR3 is TGTGCCAGCAGCCGAGGACTACTGGGTAATTCACCCCTCCACTTT. The complete variable domain, with remaining parts taken from reference TRBV11-3 and TRBJ1-6, reads EAGVVQSPRYKIIEKKQPVAFWCNPISGHNTLYWYLQNLGQGPELLIRYENEEAVDDSQLPKDRFSAERLKGVDSTLKIQPAELGDSAVYLCASSRGLLGNSPLHFGNGTRLTVT.

V is TRBV7-9 and J is TRBJ2-1, with TRBD2 as a possible D gene (5 bases). This CDR3 is 14 amino acids long. Germline V gene data show CDR1 as SEHNR and CDR2 as FQNEAQ (reference sequence). The V end was cut by 0 bases, the J end by 5 bases, with 8 bases between. CDR3 in DNA: TGTGCCAGCAGCTTAGCGGGAGCGAACAATGAGCAGTTCTTC. Translated: CASSLAGANNEQFF.

This chain uses TRBV28 with TRBJ1-1, with 7 bases matching TRBD1. The CDR3 extends over 14 amino acids. After removal of 6 bases from V and 0 bases from J, the junction contained 4 bases not matched to a gene. Germline CDR1 is MDHEN and CDR2 is SYDVKM. CDR3 bases: TGTGCCAGCAGGGCAGGGGGAGTGAACACTGAAGCTTTCTTT. Translating it yields CASRAGGVNTEAFF.

V gene TRBV7-8 combines with J gene TRBJ2-1; 9 bases line up with TRBD2. This CDR3 region has 15 residues. The J segment lost 8 bases and the V segment lost 3 bases, leaving 8 bases of the junction unmatched. Per germline, CDR1 SGHVS and CDR2 FQNEAQ. This CDR3 is CASSLGGGAFDEQFF. Here the CDR3 DNA reads TGTGCCAGCAGCTTGGGCGGGGGGGCATTCGATGAGCAGTTCTTC.

CDR3 sequence (DNA): TGTGCCAGCAGCGCGACAGGGTACTCTGGGGCCAACGTCCTGACTTTC. This sequence encodes CASSATGYSGANVLTF. The chain links TRBV7-9 to TRBJ2-6; 7 bases line up with TRBD1. J was trimmed by 0 bases and V by 5 bases; bases with no gene match: 4. CDR3 length: 16 residues. Germline V gene sequence: CDR1 SEHNR, CDR2 FQNEAQ (reference sequence). The variable domain in full, with the rest retrieved from reference TRBV7-9 and TRBJ2-6, is DTGVSQNPRHKITKRGQNVTFRCDPISEHNRLYWYRQTLGQGPEFLTYFQNEAQLEKSRLLSDRFSAERPKGSFSTLEIQRTEQGDSAMYLCASSATGYSGANVLTFGAGSRLTVL.

V is TRBV6-1 and J is TRBJ2-5; a possible D gene is TRBD2 (7 bases). The CDR3 sequence is 16 residues long. Looked up from germline, CDR1 is MNHNS and CDR2 is SASEGT. V dropped 1 base and J dropped 5 bases, with 17 bases sitting between them. The CDR3 nucleotides are TGTGCCAGCAGTGAAGGGGGGGGCAGGGGACGGGAGACCCAGTACTTC. This translates into CASSEGGGRGRETQYF.

The CDR3 reads CASSQDLGSTDTQYF. CDR3 DNA sequence: TGTGCCAGCAGCCAAGACCTAGGAAGCACAGATACGCAGTATTTT. The chain joins TRBV14 to TRBJ2-3; no definite D call. Germline CDR1 reads SGHDN; CDR2 reads FVKESK. The CDR3 covers 15 residues. The ends were cut back, 0 bases at V and 0 bases at J, with 7 bases in the middle.

This chain uses TRBV11-2 with TRBJ2-7; a weak D match, TRBD2 (5 bases). CDR1 and CDR2 (germline): SGHAT, FQNNGV. This CDR3 comprises 13 residues. V lost 8 bases and J lost 1, with 12 bases in between. As DNA, the CDR3 is TGTGCCAGCGGGAGTTTTGAGTCCTACGAGCAGTACTTC. It is translated as CASGSFESYEQYF.

This chain joins TRBV19 and TRBJ1-2; TRBD1 is a possible D gene (6 bases). CDR3 length equals 15 residues. Germline assignment: CDR1 LNHDA and CDR2 SQIVND (reference sequence). Trimming took off 7 bases at V and 4 bases at J, with 19 bases between the two ends. The CDR3 nucleotides read TGTGCCAGTACCCAAGGTCCGGGGGGCGCCTATGGCTACACCTTC. Its protein is CASTQGPGGAYGYTF.

This chain joins TRBV6-6 and TRBJ1-6; possibly TRBD1 for D (5 bases). The CDR3 is made up of 18 amino acids. Germline V gene lookup returns CDR1 MNHNY and CDR2 SVGAGI (reference sequence). V dropped 5 bases and J dropped 1 base, with 18 bases sitting between them. The CDR3 DNA sequence: TGTGCCAGCAGTCCCAGGACACCAGGAGTTTCCTATAATTCACCCCTCCACTTT. Translated, it gives CASSPRTPGVSYNSPLHF.

This clone has more than one count but fewer than ten. The chain uses TRBV11-3 and TRBJ2-7; D may be TRBD1 (6 bases). CDR1 SGHNT and CDR2 YENEEA come from the germline V gene. The CDR3 is 12 amino acids. V gave up 5 bases and J gave up 10 bases, with 15 bases separating them. The CDR3 is CASSDRTVLQYF. Written as DNA, the CDR3 is TGTGCCAGCAGCGACCGGACAGTCCTACAGTACTTC. Complete variable domain (other parts from reference TRBV11-3 and TRBJ2-7): EAGVVQSPRYKIIEKKQPVAFWCNPISGHNTLYWYLQNLGQGPELLIRYENEEAVDDSQLPKDRFSAERLKGVDSTLKIQPAELGDSAVYLCASSDRTVLQYFGPGTRLTVT.

In nucleotides, the CDR3 is TGTGCCAGCAGTTACCGAACGACAGGGGGCACCAATAGCAATCAGCCCCAGCATTTT. This encodes CASSYRTTGGTNSNQPQHF. The chain joins TRBV6-2 or TRBV6-3 to TRBJ1-5; 10 bases fit TRBD1. V was clipped by 2 bases and J by 0 bases; unmatched bases: 10. The CDR3 has 19 amino acids. CDR1 and CDR2 from the germline V gene are MNHEY and SVGEGT.

This chain connects TRBV24-1 to TRBJ2-1; the match to TRBD2 covers 8 bases. The J segment lost 7 bases and the V segment lost 9 bases, leaving 10 bases of the junction unmatched. Germline CDR1 KGHDR, CDR2 SFDVKD. CDR3 length: 14 amino acids. CDR3 sequence (DNA): TGTGCCACCGGGGTCAAGCGGGAGAGGAATGAGCAGTTCTTC. Its protein product is CATGVKRERNEQFF.

The chain recombines TRBV5-6 with TRBJ2-5; TRBD2 agrees at 10 bases. The J segment lost 5 bases and the V segment lost 2 bases, leaving 6 bases of the junction unmatched. Germline V gene data show CDR1 as SGHDT and CDR2 as YYEEEE. The CDR3 consists of 15 residues. DNA of the CDR3: TGTGCCAGCAGCTTCCTAGCGGGAGTCTTTGAGACCCAGTACTTC. As protein: CASSFLAGVFETQYF.